This section outlines one TCR beta chain sequence together with its context. Deletions cut 5 bases from V and 4 bases from J, with 7 bases between. This CDR3 is 12 amino acids long. Germline V gene lookup returns CDR1 SGHVS and CDR2 FNYEAQ. The sample originates from a study of shared clonotypes between healthy human individuals. The overall study: Three plates were used per donor for CD4 naive, three for CD4 memory, two for CD8 naive and one for CD8 memory.

The data were produced by immunoSEQ multiplex PCR, yet TCRdb's version contains in-frame clones alone and is incomplete. The sample includes 2 million to 3 million clones, over 85% of them seen just once. This chain connects TRBV7-6 to TRBJ2-3, with D unresolved. This clonotype originated in a man younger than 35 in good health. Some clones in this sample may be carry-over from other donors' samples. The sequencing input was naive CD4+ T cells from PBMCs. The subset was: CD45RA+ positively selected. CDR3 sequence: CASSDTADTQYF. CDR3 nucleotide sequence: TGTGCCAGCAGCGACACGGCAGATACGCAGTATTTT.